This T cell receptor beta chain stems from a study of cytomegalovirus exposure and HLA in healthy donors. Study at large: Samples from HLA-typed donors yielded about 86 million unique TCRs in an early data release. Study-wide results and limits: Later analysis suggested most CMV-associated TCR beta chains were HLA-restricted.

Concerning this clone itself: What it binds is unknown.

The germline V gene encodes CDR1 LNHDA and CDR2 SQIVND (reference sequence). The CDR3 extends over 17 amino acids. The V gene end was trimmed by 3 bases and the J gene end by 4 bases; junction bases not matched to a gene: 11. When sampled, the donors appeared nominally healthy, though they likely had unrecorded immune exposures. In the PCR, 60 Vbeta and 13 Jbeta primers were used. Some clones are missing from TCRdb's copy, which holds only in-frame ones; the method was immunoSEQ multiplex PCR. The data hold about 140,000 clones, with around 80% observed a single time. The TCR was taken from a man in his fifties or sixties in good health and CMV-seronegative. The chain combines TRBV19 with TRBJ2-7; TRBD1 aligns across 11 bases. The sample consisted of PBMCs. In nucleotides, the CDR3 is TGTGCCAGTAGTATTGGGGGCCAAGGACAGGGGGCTTACGAGCAGTACTTC. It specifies CASSIGGQGQGAYEQYF.